This passage covers 2 T cell receptor beta chains from one sample sequenced in a study of T-cell memory formation after mild COVID-19. TCRdb passed the 5' RACE reads through MiXCR, listing each CDR3 protein once. The table lists hundreds of thousands of distinct CDR3 sequences, 16% of them singletons. The sequencing input was PBMCs or a T cell subset sorted from them (not recorded which). The receptors here all came from a man between 18 and 35 years old who had mild COVID-19 (a few samples of this study predate the infection). Cell type and time point are not known.

This chain connects TRBV30 to TRBJ2-3; 8 nucleotides line up with TRBD2. Germline V lookup: CDR1 GTSNPN, CDR2 SVGIG (reference sequence). V lost 2 bases to trimming and J lost 0 bases; unmatched junction nucleotides: 1. The CDR3 spans 14 residues. The CDR3 sequence is CAWSRGGSTDTQYF. The CDR3 nucleotides are TGTGCCTGGAGTCGGGGGGGAAGCACAGATACGCAGTATTTT.

This clonotype was found a few times. V gene TRBV24-1 combines with J gene TRBJ1-3, with 8 bases lining up with TRBD1. The CDR3 totals 15 residues. The junction had 8 bases not matched to a gene; V was cut back by 4 bases and J by 7 bases. CDR1 KGHDR and CDR2 SFDVKD come from the germline V gene. The CDR3 is CATSDPGQGFNTIYF. Written as DNA, the CDR3 is TGTGCCACCAGTGACCCTGGACAGGGCTTCAACACCATATATTTT.